This TCR beta chain is from a study of human T cells and chemical hapten exposure. General study findings and limits: Against controls, expanded TCRs gave rise to significantly more large CDR3 similarity clusters.

Indicated time point: patch test 2, 6 weeks after DPC sensitization. Treatment defined: therapeutic diphenylcyclopropenone sensitization with weekly scalp DPC. People who gave samples had alopecia, were 18 to 70 years old, and were suitable for DPC. This CDR3 is built from 17 residues. Trimming pared 3 bases from V and 0 bases from J, leaving 17 bases between. Germline-derived CDR1 and CDR2 are SGHVS and FQNEAQ. TCRdb analysed the RACE reads with MiXCR anew, one entry per CDR3 protein. The table lists 84,000 or so distinct CDR3 sequences, 10% of them singletons. This clonotype showed up many times. Antigen specificity is unknown.

The chain carries TRBV7-8 and TRBJ1-2; tentatively, D is TRBD1 (5 bases). Source: whole blood, taken in connection with sensitization to the hapten diphenylcyclopropenone (DPC). The clonotype was recovered from a woman younger than 45 with alopecia areata. Some clones in this sample may be carry-over from other donors' samples. The CDR3, as DNA: TGTGCCAGCAGCTTGATGGGGCGGAGCTCGTCTAACTATGGCTACACCTTC. This encodes CASSLMGRSSSNYGYTF.